The next 27 T cell receptor beta chains were all read from a single sample in a study of blood T cell repertoires in COVID-19. This table comes from immunoSEQ multiplex PCR, and its TCRdb copy is limited to in-frame clones, with some not included. Among about 220,000 clones, 83% were seen once, and the ten largest hold more than 4.5%. The sample consisted of PBMCs or T cells enriched from blood (not recorded which). These TCRs come from a woman aged 50 to 60 who had been exposed to COVID-19.

The V call is TRBV6-1, the J call TRBJ2-5, with 11 positions matching TRBD2. After removal of 0 bases from V and 2 bases from J, the junction contained 11 bases not matched to a gene. Germline V gene sequence: CDR1 MNHNS, CDR2 SASEGT. The CDR3 sequence is 19 residues long. The CDR3 protein is CASSEAGIAGGLRQETQYF. In DNA, the CDR3 is TGTGCCAGCAGTGAAGCGGGAATAGCGGGGGGGCTGAGGCAAGAGACCCAGTACTTC.

This clone was seen a single time. This chain connects TRBV19 to TRBJ1-2, with 7 bases lining up with TRBD1. The J segment lost 4 bases and the V segment lost 7 bases, leaving 18 bases of the junction unmatched. The CDR3 is made up of 17 amino acids. Germline V gene data show CDR1 as LNHDA and CDR2 as SQIVND (reference sequence). CDR3 sequence reads: CASMWTGQAGRGYGYTF. DNA of the CDR3: TGTGCCAGTATGTGGACAGGTCAAGCCGGAAGGGGCTATGGCTACACCTTC.

This chain links TRBV23-1 with TRBJ2-7; D possibly corresponds to TRBD2 (7 bases). TRBV23-1 is noted as an ORF with a role that remains uncertain. Trimming took off 7 bases at V and 0 bases at J, with 19 bases between the two ends. The CDR3 sequence is 16 residues long. CDR3 bases: TGCGCCAGCACCCGGGGGCAGCGGGGTAGCTCCTACGAGCAGTACTTC. It specifies CASTRGQRGSSYEQYF.

The J gene is TRBJ1-5, the V gene TRBV2; 9 nucleotides agree with TRBD1. Germline lookup yields CDR1 SNHLY and CDR2 FYNNEI. This CDR3 has 14 residues. The V gene end was trimmed by 5 bases and the J gene end by 9 bases; junction bases not matched to a gene: 8. CDR3: CASSSDRGVRPQHF. The CDR3 DNA reads TGTGCCAGCAGTTCTGACAGGGGGGTAAGGCCCCAGCATTTT.

This sequence joins TRBV7-9 and TRBJ2-7, with a tentative D call TRBD1 (5 bases). CDR3 length: 15 amino acids. V was pared by 0 bases and J by 4 bases, with 13 bases between. Germline CDR1 reads SEHNR; CDR2 reads FQNEAQ (reference sequence). The CDR3 region has the DNA TGTGCCAGCAGCTTAGCATCAGGGTCCATTTACGAGCAGTACTTC. Residues: CASSLASGSIYEQYF.

This chain connects TRBV9 to TRBJ1-4; a possible D gene is TRBD1 (5 bases). Germline values: CDR1 SGDLS, CDR2 YYNGEE. V was pared by 6 bases and J by 8 bases, with 11 bases between. The length of the CDR3 is 12 residues. CDR3 in amino acids: CASTPEGEKLFF. Here the CDR3 DNA reads TGTGCCAGCACCCCGGAGGGGGAAAAACTGTTTTTT.

The V call is TRBV12-2, the J call TRBJ1-5. TRBV12-2 is noted as a pseudogene. This CDR3 is built from 14 residues. The CDR3 sequence is CASRLDGGDQPQHF. CDR3 DNA sequence: TGTGCAAGTCGCTTAGATGGGGGGGATCAGCCCCAGCATTTT.

The J gene is TRBJ1-5, the V gene TRBV5-1; 7 bases agree with TRBD1. The V segment lost 2 bases and the J segment 7 bases; nucleotides outside the gene matches: 9. The CDR3 runs to 15 residues. Looked up from germline, CDR1 is SGHRS and CDR2 is YFSETQ. The CDR3 DNA sequence: TGCGCCAGCAGCTTAACAGGGGCTCGGGACCAGCCCCAGCATTTT. It codes for CASSLTGARDQPQHF.

This clone appeared once. This chain joins TRBV29-1 and TRBJ2-7; D call uncertain. CDR1 and CDR2 from the germline V gene are SQVTM and ANQGSEA. V lost 4 bases and J 3 bases, leaving 13 bases between the germline ends. This CDR3 region has 13 residues. This CDR3 is CSVARTSGYEQYF. The DNA for the CDR3 is TGCAGCGTTGCCCGCACATCGGGCTACGAGCAGTACTTC.

This clone was observed a few times. The chain is built from TRBV6-2 or TRBV6-3 and TRBJ2-1; D might be TRBD1 (5 bases). Germline V lookup: CDR1 MNHEY, CDR2 SVGEGT. The V end lost 5 bases, the J end lost 5 bases, and 19 bases lay between the germline ends. The CDR3 is 16 residues long. CDR3 DNA sequence: TGTGCCAGCAGTCCCGCGACAGACCGAAGGGACAATGAGCAGTTCTTC. This gives the protein CASSPATDRRDNEQFF.

This clone occurred a few times. The chain employs TRBV30 and TRBJ2-7, with D uncertain. V lost 3 bases and J lost 2, with 5 bases in between. The CDR3 has 11 amino acids. Germline values: CDR1 GTSNPN, CDR2 SVGIG (reference sequence). The CDR3 loop is CAWSRTYEQYF. The CDR3 DNA sequence: TGTGCCTGGAGCAGAACCTACGAGCAGTACTTC. The full variable domain, rest sourced from reference TRBV30 and TRBJ2-7, is SQTIHQWPATLVQPVGSPLSLECTVEGTSNPNLYWYRQAAGRGLQLLFYSVGIGQISSEVPQNLSASRPQDRQFILSSKKLLLSDSGFYLCAWSRTYEQYFGPGTRLTVT.

Concerning this clone: The same CDR3 can be traced to other DNA sequences in this sample. The J gene is TRBJ1-4, the V gene TRBV12-3 or TRBV12-4; 7 bases line up with TRBD1. The V segment lost 5 bases and the J segment 7 bases; nucleotides outside the gene matches: 1. This CDR3 is 12 amino acids long. The CDR3 DNA follows: TGTGCCAGCAGTAGACAGGGTGAAAAACTGTTTTTT. It is translated as CASSRQGEKLFF.

This clone has a single count. This chain links TRBV15 with TRBJ2-7, with 10 bases identical to TRBD2. The trim removed 0 bases at V and 3 bases at J, leaving 5 bases unmatched. The CDR3 runs to 16 residues. Looked up from germline, CDR1 is LNHNV and CDR2 is YYDKDF (reference sequence). The CDR3 spells CATSRDLQRGGYEQYF. CDR3 coding DNA: TGTGCCACCAGCAGAGATCTCCAGCGGGGGGGCTACGAGCAGTACTTC.

This clone is a singleton in its sample. The V and J genes are TRBV19 and TRBJ1-6; TRBD1 matches at 7 bases. Germline values: CDR1 LNHDA, CDR2 SQIVND (reference sequence). V dropped 9 bases and J dropped 4; count of bases not matched to a gene: 12. The CDR3 contains 16 residues. The CDR3: CASRDRRVGYNSPLHF. CDR3 nucleotides: TGTGCCAGCCGGGACAGACGAGTAGGTTATAATTCACCCCTCCACTTT.

Regarding this clone: The CDR3 ends on some other residue instead of the conserved phenylalanine or tryptophan, so this is likely a read error. The DNA is left out, because the CDR3 cannot be placed on it with certainty; the CDR3 is given as TCRdb lists it. This chain joins TRBV29-1 and TRBJ2-7; the table's D gene call, TRBD1, was not cross checked with the DNA. The CDR3 is 11 residues long, counting both termini. Germline-derived CDR1 and CDR2 are SQVTM and ANQGSEA. The CDR3 region is CSVEEGDRLYI.

The rearrangement uses TRBV18 and TRBJ2-7, with 8 bases matching TRBD1. Germline trimming cut 6 bases from V and 5 bases from J; bases unmatched to any gene: 6. This CDR3 region has 13 residues. CDR1 is KGHSH and CDR2 is LQKENI in the germline V gene. CDR3 region: CASSRTGLNEQYF. CDR3 sequence (DNA): TGTGCCAGCTCCAGGACAGGGCTCAACGAGCAGTACTTC.

J is TRBJ1-6 and V is TRBV10-3; 10 bases are a match to TRBD1. Trimming took 5 bases from V and 8 from J; bases not matched to a gene: 3. Per the germline V gene, CDR1 is ENHRY and CDR2 is SYGVKD. The CDR3 length is 14 residues. This chain's CDR3 is CAISSDRGDSPLHF. The CDR3, as DNA: TGTGCCATCAGTTCGGACAGGGGGGATTCACCCCTCCACTTT.

V and J are TRBV15 and TRBJ1-1; possibly TRBD1 for D (5 bases). V gave up 1 base and J gave up 7 bases, with 16 bases separating them. Germline V CDR1 and CDR2: LNHNV, YYDKDF (reference sequence). The CDR3 contains 15 residues. The CDR3 DNA sequence: TGTGCCACCAGCAGAGTCGGCCAGGGCTGGGGTGAAGCTTTCTTT. Its protein product is CATSRVGQGWGEAFF.

V and J are TRBV29-1 and TRBJ1-2, with D possibly TRBD1 on 5 matching bases. This CDR3 is built from 12 residues. The ends were cut back, 0 bases at V and 8 bases at J, with 10 bases in the middle. The germline CDR1 and CDR2 sequences are SQVTM and ANQGSEA. CDR3 nucleotide sequence: TGCAGCGTTGAAGATTCGGGGGAGGGCTACACCTTC. This translates into CSVEDSGEGYTF.

This chain connects TRBV10-3 to TRBJ2-5, with TRBD2 as a possible D gene (6 bases). This CDR3 is built from 14 residues. In germline, CDR1 is ENHRY, CDR2 SYGVKD. Between the trimmed V and J ends, which lost 6 bases and 1 base, there was a span of 12 bases. The CDR3 nucleotides read TGTGCCATCAGAAGGGAGGCGGGCCAAGAGACCCAGTACTTC. Residues: CAIRREAGQETQYF.

This clone was counted a few times. The chain carries TRBV11-2 and TRBJ1-2; TRBD1 matches 8 bases. The CDR3 spans 15 residues. Looked up from germline, CDR1 is SGHAT and CDR2 is FQNNGV. The junction had 7 bases not matched to a gene; V was cut back by 1 base and J by 6 bases. CDR3 DNA sequence: TGTGCCAGCAGCTTAGGGTTGACAGGGGCGAATGGCTACACCTTC. As protein: CASSLGLTGANGYTF.

The chain couples TRBV7-9 to TRBJ2-1; D call uncertain. V lost 5 bases and J 7 bases, leaving 6 bases between the germline ends. Per germline, CDR1 SEHNR and CDR2 FQNEAQ (reference sequence). The CDR3 extends over 11 amino acids. The CDR3: CASSTQNEQFF. CDR3 DNA sequence: TGTGCCAGCAGCACGCAGAATGAGCAGTTCTTC.

This sequence joins TRBV5-5 and TRBJ1-1, with 7 bases identical to TRBD1. This CDR3 spans 13 amino acids. V lost 3 bases and J lost 4; bases outside the gene matches: 3. Germline V lookup: CDR1 SGHKS, CDR2 YYEKEE (reference sequence). The CDR3 is CASSWTGTTEAFF. As DNA, the CDR3 is TGTGCCAGCAGCTGGACAGGTACCACTGAAGCTTTCTTT.

The V gene is TRBV24-1, the J gene TRBJ2-7; D remains unclear. The CDR3 spans 11 residues. V lost 3 bases and J 4 bases, leaving 3 bases between the germline ends. Per germline, CDR1 KGHDR and CDR2 SFDVKD. DNA of the CDR3: TGTGCCACCAGTGATCTGTACGAGCAGTACTTC. It yields the protein CATSDLYEQYF.

The chain is built from TRBV2 and TRBJ2-7; 12 positions match TRBD2. The CDR3 has 14 amino acids. J was trimmed by 7 bases and V by 6 bases; bases with no gene match: 7. Per the germline V gene, CDR1 is SNHLY and CDR2 is FYNNEI. The CDR3 DNA reads as TGTGCCAGCAGCTCCCTGACTAGCGGGGGTGAGCAGTACTTC. This codes for CASSSLTSGGEQYF.

The CDR3 nucleotides read TGCGCCAGCAGCTTGGACATGAACACTGAAGCTTTCTTT. Translating it yields CASSLDMNTEAFF. The J gene is TRBJ1-1, the V gene TRBV5-1; no firm D call. V was cut by 0 bases and J by 0 bases, with 3 bases left in between. The CDR3 is 13 residues long. Germline CDR1 is SGHRS and CDR2 is YFSETQ.

The rearrangement joins TRBV4-3 to TRBJ2-7, with D unresolved. V was clipped by 4 bases and J by 2 bases, with 9 bases between them. Germline V gene data show CDR1 as LGHNA and CDR2 as YSLEER. The CDR3 runs 13 residues. In DNA, the CDR3 is TGCGCCAGCAGCCGCGCGAGAACCTACGAGCAGTACTTC. This codes for CASSRARTYEQYF.